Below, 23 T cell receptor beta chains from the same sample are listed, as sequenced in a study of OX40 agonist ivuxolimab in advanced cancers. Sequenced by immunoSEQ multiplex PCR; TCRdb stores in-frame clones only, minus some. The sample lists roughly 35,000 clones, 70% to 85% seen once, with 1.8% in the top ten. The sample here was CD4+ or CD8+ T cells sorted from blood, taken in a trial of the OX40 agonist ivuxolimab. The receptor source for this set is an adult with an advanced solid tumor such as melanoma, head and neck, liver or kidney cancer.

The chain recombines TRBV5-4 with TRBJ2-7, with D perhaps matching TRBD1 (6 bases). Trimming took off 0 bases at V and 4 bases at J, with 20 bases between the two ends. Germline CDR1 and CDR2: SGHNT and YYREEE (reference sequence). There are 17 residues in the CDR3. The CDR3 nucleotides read TGTGCCAGCAGCTTGGGGAGTCGGGCTGGGGGCGGGTACGAGCAGTACTTC. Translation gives CASSLGSRAGGGYEQYF.

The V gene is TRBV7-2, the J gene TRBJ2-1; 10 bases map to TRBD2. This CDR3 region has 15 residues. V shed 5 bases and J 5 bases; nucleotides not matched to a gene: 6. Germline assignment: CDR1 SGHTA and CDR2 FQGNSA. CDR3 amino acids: CASSQRGGPNNEQFF. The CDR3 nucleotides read TGTGCCAGCAGCCAGCGGGGGGGCCCCAACAATGAGCAGTTCTTC.

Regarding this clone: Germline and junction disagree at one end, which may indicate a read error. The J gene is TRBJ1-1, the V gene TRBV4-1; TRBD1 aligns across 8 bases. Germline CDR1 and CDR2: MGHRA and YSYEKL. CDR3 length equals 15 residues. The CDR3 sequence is CASSLTRTGNPEAFF. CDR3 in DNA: TGCGCCAGCAGCCTAACCCGGACAGGGAACCCTGAAGCTTTCTTT.

DNA for the CDR3: TGTGCCAGCAGACCTAGCTTAACCCACGAGCAGTACTTC. It yields the protein CASRPSLTHEQYF. The chain combines TRBV11-2 with TRBJ2-7; TRBD2 is a possible D gene (5 bases). Germline V gene data show CDR1 as SGHAT and CDR2 as FQNNGV. V lost 6 bases and J lost 5, with 14 bases in between. The length of the CDR3 is 13 residues.

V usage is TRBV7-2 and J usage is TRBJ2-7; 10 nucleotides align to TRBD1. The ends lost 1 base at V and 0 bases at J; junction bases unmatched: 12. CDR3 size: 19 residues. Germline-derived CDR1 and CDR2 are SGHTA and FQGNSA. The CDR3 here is CASSLDVTGGFGSSYEQYF. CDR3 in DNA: TGTGCCAGCAGCTTAGATGTGACAGGGGGCTTTGGATCCTCCTACGAGCAGTACTTC.

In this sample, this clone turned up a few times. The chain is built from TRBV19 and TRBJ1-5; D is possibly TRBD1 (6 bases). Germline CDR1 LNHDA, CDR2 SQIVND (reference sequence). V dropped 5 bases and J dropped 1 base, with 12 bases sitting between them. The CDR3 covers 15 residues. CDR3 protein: CASSQQGGSNQPQHF. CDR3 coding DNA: TGTGCCAGTAGTCAACAGGGAGGAAGCAATCAGCCCCAGCATTTT.

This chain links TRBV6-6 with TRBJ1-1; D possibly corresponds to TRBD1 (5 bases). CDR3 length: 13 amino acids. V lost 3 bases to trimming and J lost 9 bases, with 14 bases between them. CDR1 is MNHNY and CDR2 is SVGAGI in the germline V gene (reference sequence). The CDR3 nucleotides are TGTGCCAGCAGTTATACAGGCTGGGGGAAAGCTTTCTTT. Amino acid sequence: CASSYTGWGKAFF.

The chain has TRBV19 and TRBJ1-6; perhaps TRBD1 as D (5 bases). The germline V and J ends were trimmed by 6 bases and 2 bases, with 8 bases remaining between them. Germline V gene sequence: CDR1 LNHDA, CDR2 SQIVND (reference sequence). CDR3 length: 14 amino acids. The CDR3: CASSVQAYNSPLHF. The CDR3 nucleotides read TGTGCCAGTAGCGTACAGGCCTATAATTCACCCCTCCACTTT. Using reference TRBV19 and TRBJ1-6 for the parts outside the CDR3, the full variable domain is DGGITQSPKYLFRKEGQNVTLSCEQNLNHDAMYWYRQDPGQGLRLIYYSQIVNDFQKGDIAEGYSVSREKKESFPLTVTSAQKNPTAFYLCASSVQAYNSPLHFGNGTRLTVT.

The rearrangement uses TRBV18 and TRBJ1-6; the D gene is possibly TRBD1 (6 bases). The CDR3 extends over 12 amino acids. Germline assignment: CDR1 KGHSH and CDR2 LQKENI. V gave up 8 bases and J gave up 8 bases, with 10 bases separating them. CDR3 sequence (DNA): TGTGCCAGCCGGACAGTGGATTCACCCCTCCACTTT. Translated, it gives CASRTVDSPLHF.

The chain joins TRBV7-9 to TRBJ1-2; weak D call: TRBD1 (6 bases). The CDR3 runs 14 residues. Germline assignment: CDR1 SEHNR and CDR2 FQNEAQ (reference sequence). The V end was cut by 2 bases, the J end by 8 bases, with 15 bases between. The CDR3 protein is CASSLTNRVYGYTF. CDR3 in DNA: TGTGCCAGCAGCTTAACGAACAGGGTTTACGGCTACACCTTC.

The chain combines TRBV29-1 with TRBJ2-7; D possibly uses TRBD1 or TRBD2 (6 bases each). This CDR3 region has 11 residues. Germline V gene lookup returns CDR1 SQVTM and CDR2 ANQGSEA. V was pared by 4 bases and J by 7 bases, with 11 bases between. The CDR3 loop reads CSVARGREQYF. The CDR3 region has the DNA TGCAGCGTTGCGAGGGGGAGGGAGCAGTACTTC.

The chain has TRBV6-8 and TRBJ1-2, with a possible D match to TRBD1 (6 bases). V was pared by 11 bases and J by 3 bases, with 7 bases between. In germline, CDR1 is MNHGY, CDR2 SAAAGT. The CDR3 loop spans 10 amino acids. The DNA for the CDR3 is TGTGCCGCAGGGGACTATGGCTACACCTTC. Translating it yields CAAGDYGYTF.

The CDR3 coding sequence is TGTGCCAGCAGCTCATACAGCACAGATACGCAGTATTTT. Translation: CASSSYSTDTQYF. This chain uses TRBV7-6 with TRBJ2-3; D gene uncertain. Trimming took off 4 bases at V and 0 bases at J, with 5 bases between the two ends. CDR1 and CDR2 (germline): SGHVS, FNYEAQ. The length of the CDR3 is 13 residues.

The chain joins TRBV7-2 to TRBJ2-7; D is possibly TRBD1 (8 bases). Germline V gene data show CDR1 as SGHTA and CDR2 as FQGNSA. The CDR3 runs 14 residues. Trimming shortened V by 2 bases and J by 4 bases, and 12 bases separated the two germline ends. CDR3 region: CASSLTGGGYEQYF. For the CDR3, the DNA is TGTGCCAGCAGCTTAACAGGGGGGGGTTACGAGCAGTACTTC.

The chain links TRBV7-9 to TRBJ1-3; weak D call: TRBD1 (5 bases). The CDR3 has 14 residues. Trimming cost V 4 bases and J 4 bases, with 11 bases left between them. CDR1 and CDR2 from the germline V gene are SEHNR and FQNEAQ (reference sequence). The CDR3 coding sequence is TGTGCCAGCAGCTCCAGGGTAGTCGGAAACACCATATATTTT. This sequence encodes CASSSRVVGNTIYF.

This CDR3 reads CASSLGAEEKLFF. The DNA for the CDR3 is TGTGCCAGCAGTCTTGGGGCGGAGGAAAAACTGTTTTTT. The rearrangement joins TRBV2 to TRBJ1-4; possibly TRBD1 for D (5 bases). Trimming took 5 bases from V and 8 from J, leaving 12 bases between them. Germline CDR1 SNHLY, CDR2 FYNNEI. The CDR3 is 13 amino acids.

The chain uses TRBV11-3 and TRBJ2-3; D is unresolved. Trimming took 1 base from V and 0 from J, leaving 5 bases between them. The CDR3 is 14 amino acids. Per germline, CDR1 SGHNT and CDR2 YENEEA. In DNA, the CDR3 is TGTGCCAGCAGCTTAGGCAGGAGCACAGATACGCAGTATTTT. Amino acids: CASSLGRSTDTQYF.

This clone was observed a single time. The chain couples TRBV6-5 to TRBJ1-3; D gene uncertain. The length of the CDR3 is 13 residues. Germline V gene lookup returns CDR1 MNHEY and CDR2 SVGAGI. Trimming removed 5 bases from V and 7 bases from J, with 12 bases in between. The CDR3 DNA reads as TGTGCCAGCAGTCCCCCGGGCGGGAACACCATATATTTT. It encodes CASSPPGGNTIYF.

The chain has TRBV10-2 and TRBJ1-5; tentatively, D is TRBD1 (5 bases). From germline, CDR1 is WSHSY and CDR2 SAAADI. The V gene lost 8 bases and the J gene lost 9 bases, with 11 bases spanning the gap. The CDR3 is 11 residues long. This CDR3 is CASGDGWPQHF. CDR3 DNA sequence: TGCGCCAGCGGGGACGGTTGGCCCCAGCATTTT.

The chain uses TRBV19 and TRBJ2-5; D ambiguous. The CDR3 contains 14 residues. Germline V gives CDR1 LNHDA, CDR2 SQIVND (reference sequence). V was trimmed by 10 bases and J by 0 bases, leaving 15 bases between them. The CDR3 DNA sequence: TGTGCCACCCGGGCCCCCTTAAACCAAGAGACCCAGTACTTC. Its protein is CATRAPLNQETQYF.

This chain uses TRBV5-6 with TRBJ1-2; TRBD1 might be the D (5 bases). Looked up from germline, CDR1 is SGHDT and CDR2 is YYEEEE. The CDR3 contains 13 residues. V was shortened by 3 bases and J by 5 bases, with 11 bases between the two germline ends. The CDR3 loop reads CASSYQGLYGYTF. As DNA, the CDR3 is TGTGCCAGCAGCTACCAGGGATTATATGGCTACACCTTC.

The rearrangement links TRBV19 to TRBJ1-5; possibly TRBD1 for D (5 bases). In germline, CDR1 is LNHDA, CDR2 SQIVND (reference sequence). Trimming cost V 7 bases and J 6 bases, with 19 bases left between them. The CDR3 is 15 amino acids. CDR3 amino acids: CASTQSRARVQPQHF. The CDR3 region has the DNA TGTGCCAGTACCCAAAGTCGGGCCAGGGTTCAGCCCCAGCATTTT.

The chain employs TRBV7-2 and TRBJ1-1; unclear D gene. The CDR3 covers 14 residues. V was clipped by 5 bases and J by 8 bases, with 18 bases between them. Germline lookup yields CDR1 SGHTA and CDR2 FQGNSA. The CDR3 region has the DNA TGTGCCAGCAGCATACTCTCTCTGATGGGGGAAGCTTTCTTT. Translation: CASSILSLMGEAFF.